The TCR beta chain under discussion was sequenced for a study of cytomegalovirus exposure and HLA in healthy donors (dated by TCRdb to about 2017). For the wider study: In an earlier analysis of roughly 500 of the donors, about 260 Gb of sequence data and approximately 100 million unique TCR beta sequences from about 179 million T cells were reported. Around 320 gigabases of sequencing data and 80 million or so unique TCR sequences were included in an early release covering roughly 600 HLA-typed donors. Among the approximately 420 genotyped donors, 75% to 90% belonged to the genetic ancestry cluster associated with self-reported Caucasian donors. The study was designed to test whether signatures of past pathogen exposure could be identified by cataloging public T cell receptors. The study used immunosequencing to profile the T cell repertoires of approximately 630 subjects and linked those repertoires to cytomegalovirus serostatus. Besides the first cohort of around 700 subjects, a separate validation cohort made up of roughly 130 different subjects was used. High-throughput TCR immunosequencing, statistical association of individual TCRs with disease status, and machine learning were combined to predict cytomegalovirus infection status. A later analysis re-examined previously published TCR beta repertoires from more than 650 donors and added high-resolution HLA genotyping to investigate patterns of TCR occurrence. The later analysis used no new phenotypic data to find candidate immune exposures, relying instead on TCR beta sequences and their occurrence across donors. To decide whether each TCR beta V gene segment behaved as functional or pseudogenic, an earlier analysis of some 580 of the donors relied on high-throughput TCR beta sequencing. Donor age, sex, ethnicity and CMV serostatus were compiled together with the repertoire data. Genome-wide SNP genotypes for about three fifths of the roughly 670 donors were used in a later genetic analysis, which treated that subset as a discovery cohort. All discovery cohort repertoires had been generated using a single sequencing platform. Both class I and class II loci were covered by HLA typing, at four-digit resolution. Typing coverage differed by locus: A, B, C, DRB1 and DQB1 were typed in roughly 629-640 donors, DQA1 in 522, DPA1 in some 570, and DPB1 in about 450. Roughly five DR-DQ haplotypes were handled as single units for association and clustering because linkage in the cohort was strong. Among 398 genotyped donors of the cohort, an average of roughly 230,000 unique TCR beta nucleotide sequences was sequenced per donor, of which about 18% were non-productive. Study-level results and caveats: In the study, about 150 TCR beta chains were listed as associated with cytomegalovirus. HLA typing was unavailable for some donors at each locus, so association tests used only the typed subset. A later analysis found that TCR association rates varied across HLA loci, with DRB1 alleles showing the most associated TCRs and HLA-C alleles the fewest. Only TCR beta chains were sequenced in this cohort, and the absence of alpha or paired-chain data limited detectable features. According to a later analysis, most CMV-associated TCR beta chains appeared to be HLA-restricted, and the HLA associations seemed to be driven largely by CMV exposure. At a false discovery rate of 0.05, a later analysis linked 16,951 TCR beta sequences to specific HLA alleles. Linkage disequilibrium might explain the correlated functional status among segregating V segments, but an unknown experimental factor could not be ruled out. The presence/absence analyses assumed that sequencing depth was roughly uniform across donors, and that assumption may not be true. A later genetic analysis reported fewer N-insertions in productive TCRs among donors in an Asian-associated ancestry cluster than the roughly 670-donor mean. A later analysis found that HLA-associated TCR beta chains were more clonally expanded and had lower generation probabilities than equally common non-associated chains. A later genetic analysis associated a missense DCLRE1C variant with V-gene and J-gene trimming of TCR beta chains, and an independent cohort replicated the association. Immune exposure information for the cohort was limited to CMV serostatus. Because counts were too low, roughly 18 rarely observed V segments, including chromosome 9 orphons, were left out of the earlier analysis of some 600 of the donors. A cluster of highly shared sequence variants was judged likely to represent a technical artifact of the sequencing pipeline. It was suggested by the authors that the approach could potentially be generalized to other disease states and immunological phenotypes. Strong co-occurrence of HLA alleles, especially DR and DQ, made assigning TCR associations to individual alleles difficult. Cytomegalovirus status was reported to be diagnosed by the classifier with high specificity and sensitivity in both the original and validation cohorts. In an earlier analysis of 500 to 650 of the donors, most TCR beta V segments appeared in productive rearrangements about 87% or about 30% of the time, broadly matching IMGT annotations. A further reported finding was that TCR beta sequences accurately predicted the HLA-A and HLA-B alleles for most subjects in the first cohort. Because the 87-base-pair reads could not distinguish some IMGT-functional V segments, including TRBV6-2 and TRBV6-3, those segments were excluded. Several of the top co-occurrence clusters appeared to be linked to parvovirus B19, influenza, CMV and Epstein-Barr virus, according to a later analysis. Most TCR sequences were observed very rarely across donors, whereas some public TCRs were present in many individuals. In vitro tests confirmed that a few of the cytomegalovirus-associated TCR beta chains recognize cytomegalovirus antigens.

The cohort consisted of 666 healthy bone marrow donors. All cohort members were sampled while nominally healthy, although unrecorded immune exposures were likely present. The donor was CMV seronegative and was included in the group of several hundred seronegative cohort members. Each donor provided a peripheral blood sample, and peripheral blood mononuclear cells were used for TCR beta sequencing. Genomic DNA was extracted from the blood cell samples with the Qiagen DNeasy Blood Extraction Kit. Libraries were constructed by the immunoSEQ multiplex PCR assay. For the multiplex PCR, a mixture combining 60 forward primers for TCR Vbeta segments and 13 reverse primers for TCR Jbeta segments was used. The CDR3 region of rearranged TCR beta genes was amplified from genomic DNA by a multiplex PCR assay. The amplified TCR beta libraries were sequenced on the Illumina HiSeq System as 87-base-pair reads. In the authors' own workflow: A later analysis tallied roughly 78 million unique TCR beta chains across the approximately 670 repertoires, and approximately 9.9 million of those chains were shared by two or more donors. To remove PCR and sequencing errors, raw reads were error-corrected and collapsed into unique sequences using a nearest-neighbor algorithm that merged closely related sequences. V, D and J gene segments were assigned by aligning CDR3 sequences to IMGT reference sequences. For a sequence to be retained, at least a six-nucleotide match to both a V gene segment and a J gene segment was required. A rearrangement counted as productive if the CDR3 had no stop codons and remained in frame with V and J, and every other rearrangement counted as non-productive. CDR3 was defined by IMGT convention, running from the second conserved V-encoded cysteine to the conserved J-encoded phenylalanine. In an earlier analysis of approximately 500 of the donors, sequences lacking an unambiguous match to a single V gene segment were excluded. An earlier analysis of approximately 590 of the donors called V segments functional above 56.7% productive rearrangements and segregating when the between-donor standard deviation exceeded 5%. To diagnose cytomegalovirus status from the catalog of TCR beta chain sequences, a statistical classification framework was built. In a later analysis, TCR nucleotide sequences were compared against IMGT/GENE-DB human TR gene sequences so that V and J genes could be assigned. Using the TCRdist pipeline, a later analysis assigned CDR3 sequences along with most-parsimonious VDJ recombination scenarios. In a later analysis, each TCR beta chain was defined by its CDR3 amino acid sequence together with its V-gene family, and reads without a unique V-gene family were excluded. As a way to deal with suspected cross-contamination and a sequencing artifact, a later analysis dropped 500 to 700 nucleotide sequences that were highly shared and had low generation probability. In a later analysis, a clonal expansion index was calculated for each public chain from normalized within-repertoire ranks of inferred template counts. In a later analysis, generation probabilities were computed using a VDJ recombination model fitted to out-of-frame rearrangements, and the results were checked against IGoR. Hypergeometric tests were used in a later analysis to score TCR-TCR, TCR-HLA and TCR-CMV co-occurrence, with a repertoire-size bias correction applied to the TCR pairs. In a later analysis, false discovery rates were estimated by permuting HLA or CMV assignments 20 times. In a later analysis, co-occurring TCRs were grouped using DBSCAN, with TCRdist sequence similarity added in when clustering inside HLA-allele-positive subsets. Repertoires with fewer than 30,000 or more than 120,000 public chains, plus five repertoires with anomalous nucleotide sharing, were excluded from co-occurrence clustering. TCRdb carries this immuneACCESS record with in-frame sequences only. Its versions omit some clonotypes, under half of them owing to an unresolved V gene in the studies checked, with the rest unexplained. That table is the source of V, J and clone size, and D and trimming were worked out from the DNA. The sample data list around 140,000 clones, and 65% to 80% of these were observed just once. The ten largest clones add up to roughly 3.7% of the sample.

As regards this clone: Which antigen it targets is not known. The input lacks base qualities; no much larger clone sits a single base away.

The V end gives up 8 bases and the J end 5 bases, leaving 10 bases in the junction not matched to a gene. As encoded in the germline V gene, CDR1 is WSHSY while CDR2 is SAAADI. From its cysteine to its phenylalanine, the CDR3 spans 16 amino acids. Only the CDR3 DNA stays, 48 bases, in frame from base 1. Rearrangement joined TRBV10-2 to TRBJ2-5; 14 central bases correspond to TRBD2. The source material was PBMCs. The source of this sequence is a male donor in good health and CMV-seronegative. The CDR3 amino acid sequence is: CASGRLAGGVIETQYF. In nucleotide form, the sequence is TGCGCCAGCGGGAGACTAGCGGGAGGGGTCATCGAGACCCAGTACTTC.